This T cell receptor beta chain was retrieved from a study of T-cell memory formation after mild COVID-19. The CDR3 is made up of 15 amino acids. Trimming shortened V by 0 bases and J by 8 bases, and 15 bases separated the two germline ends. Germline V gives CDR1 SEHNR, CDR2 FQNEAQ (reference sequence). Amplification by 5'RACE using constant-segment primers produced TCR alpha and TCR beta cDNA libraries that carried sample barcodes and UMIs. Using its own MiXCR run on the 5' RACE reads, TCRdb lists one record per CDR3 protein. This table holds 340,000 or so distinct CDR3 sequences, over 10% found once. Notes on the study in general: A balance of CD4 and CD8 characterized clones contracting day 15 to 85, whereas later expanders leaned CD4+.

A word on this clonotype: Its antigen remains unknown.

The sequenced sample was PBMCs or a T cell subset sorted from them (not recorded which). The receptor comes from a man between 18 and 29 years old who had mild COVID-19 (a few samples of this study predate the infection). Cell type and time point are not known. J is TRBJ2-3 and V is TRBV7-9; tentative D call: TRBD1 (6 bases). The CDR3 spells CASSLASQGKRTQYF. CDR3 coding DNA: TGTGCCAGCAGCTTAGCTAGCCAGGGGAAACGTACGCAGTATTTT.